Here is one T cell receptor (beta chain) with its context. The antigen remains undetermined. The data were taken from a study of identical twins. Regarding the study as a whole: When twins shared out-of-frame alpha sequences, those sequences had excess low generation probability. There were fewer insertions in abundant cord blood beta clonotypes, but memory repertoires showed no such pattern.

Unique molecular identifiers were present on the cDNA, and a universal primer site came from template switching. TCRdb called the 5' RACE reads again in MiXCR, with one record for every CDR3 protein. The sample contains 750,000 to 950,000 distinct CDR3 sequences, roughly an eighth of which appear only once. Germline lookup yields CDR1 SGHTA and CDR2 FQGTGA. The CDR3 is made up of 15 amino acids. Between the trimmed V and J ends, which lost 4 bases and 9 bases, there was a span of 19 bases. The data were also submitted as part of a second study, on yellow fever vaccine responses in identical twins.

Input material: PBMCs. The chain carries TRBV7-3 and TRBJ2-1, with D perhaps TRBD2 (6 bases). This TCR was sampled from a woman under 30 in good health. Written as DNA, the CDR3 is TGTGCCAGCAGCTCCATGGGGAGGACGAGCCGTGAGCAGTTCTTC. It codes for CASSSMGRTSREQFF.